These 13 T cell receptor beta chains originate from one sample sequenced in a study of beta chain features in type 1 diabetes. The investigators reverse transcribed all of the isolated RNA, so they sequenced expressed TCRB transcripts. Libraries were prepared by immunoSEQ multiplex PCR; TCRdb keeps only in-frame clonotypes and omits some of them. The repertoire holds approximately 470,000 clones, with about 29% as singletons. Material for sequencing was naive CD4+ T cells from blood. The receptors were gathered from a man aged 18 to 29 in good health.

This chain uses TRBV5-6 with TRBJ2-3; possibly TRBD2 for D (5 bases). Germline V lookup: CDR1 SGHDT, CDR2 YYEEEE. V was clipped by 9 bases and J by 3 bases, with 17 bases between them. The CDR3 sequence is 14 residues long. CDR3 protein: CATTARGPTDTQYF. The DNA for the CDR3 is TGTGCCACAACCGCCAGAGGGCCTACAGATACGCAGTATTTT.

The chain employs TRBV30 and TRBJ1-2; D possibly corresponds to TRBD1 (5 bases). From germline, CDR1 is GTSNPN and CDR2 SVGIG (reference sequence). V lost 2 bases and J lost 6, with 7 bases in between. The CDR3 sequence is 11 residues long. CDR3 DNA sequence: TGTGCCTGGAGTCCAGGGCATGGCTACACCTTC. Its protein is CAWSPGHGYTF.

The chain joins TRBV5-1 to TRBJ1-5; possibly TRBD1 for D (6 bases). Trimming pared 4 bases from V and 4 bases from J, leaving 18 bases between. The CDR3 covers 16 residues. The V gene's germline CDR1 is SGHRS and CDR2 YFSETQ. CDR3 in DNA: TGCGCCAGCAGCCCCGGGGGCGGGGAGCCGAATCAGCCCCAGCATTTT. Translated, it gives CASSPGGGEPNQPQHF. The full variable domain, its missing parts supplied by reference TRBV5-1 and TRBJ1-5, is KAGVTQTPRYLIKTRGQQVTLSCSPISGHRSVSWYQQTPGQGLQFLFEYFSETQRNKGNFPGRFSGRQFSNSRSEMNVSTLELGDSALYLCASSPGGGEPNQPQHFGDGTRLSIL.

About this clone: The junction differs from germline at one of its ends, possibly a read error. This chain joins TRBV7-9 and TRBJ2-3; TRBD2 is a possible D gene (5 bases). The CDR3 has 14 amino acids. From germline, CDR1 is SEHNR and CDR2 FQNEAQ (reference sequence). The CDR3 region has the DNA TGCGCCGGGCTACGGGATACTAGCACAGATACGCAGTATTTT. Translating gives CAGLRDTSTDTQYF. Complete variable domain (other parts from reference TRBV7-9 and TRBJ2-3): DTGVSQNPRHKITKRGQNVTFRCDPISEHNRLYWYRQTLGQGPEFLTYFQNEAQLEKSRLLSDRFSAERPKGSFSTLEIQRTEQGDSAMYLCAGLRDTSTDTQYFGPGTRLTVL.

The chain has TRBV30 and TRBJ1-3; D is undetermined. CDR1 is GTSNPN and CDR2 is SVGIG in the germline V gene (reference sequence). The ends were cut back, 4 bases at V and 0 bases at J, with 4 bases in the middle. The CDR3 contains 12 residues. The CDR3 sequence: CAWISSGNTIYF. DNA of the CDR3: TGTGCCTGGATTAGCTCTGGAAACACCATATATTTT.

In DNA, the CDR3 is TGTGCCAGCAGCCCGCGGGGGCCCTACAATGAGCAGTTCTTC. Protein: CASSPRGPYNEQFF. The chain combines TRBV5-4 with TRBJ2-1; a possible D gene is TRBD2 (7 bases). CDR3 length: 14 residues. V lost 4 bases to trimming and J lost 2 bases, with 10 bases between them. Germline-derived CDR1 and CDR2 are SGHNT and YYREEE (reference sequence).

The V call is TRBV18, the J call TRBJ2-4; D not resolved. CDR3 length equals 12 residues. V shed 0 bases and J shed 5 bases, with 2 bases lying between them. CDR1 and CDR2 (germline): KGHSH, LQKENI. The CDR3 DNA sequence: TGTGCCAGCTCACCACCGGAAAACATTCAGTACTTC. Protein product: CASSPPENIQYF.

This rearrangement joins TRBV7-3 to TRBJ1-1; D unclear. In germline, CDR1 is SGHTA, CDR2 FQGTGA. Trimming cost V 5 bases and J 7 bases, with 11 bases left between them. CDR3 length: 12 residues. The CDR3 loop reads CASSERDGEAFF. Here the CDR3 DNA reads TGTGCCAGCAGCGAAAGAGACGGTGAAGCTTTCTTT.

The genes are TRBV7-2 and TRBJ2-5; 7 bases fit TRBD2. This CDR3 has 15 residues. Per germline, CDR1 SGHTA and CDR2 FQGNSA. Germline trimming cut 1 base from V and 5 bases from J; bases unmatched to any gene: 7. CDR3 loop: CASSLVSAGAETQYF. Written as DNA, the CDR3 is TGTGCCAGCAGCTTAGTATCGGCGGGAGCGGAGACCCAGTACTTC. The whole variable domain, filled in from reference TRBV7-2 and TRBJ2-5, reads GAGVSQSPSNKVTEKGKDVELRCDPISGHTALYWYRQSLGQGLEFLIYFQGNSAPDKSGLPSDRFSAERTGGSVSTLTIQRTQQEDSAVYLCASSLVSAGAETQYFGPGTRLLVL.

The CDR3 DNA is TGTGCCAGCAGTGAATTGGGAGGACAGGGGGCGAAAAACATTCAGTACTTC. Protein product: CASSELGGQGAKNIQYF. The V and J genes are TRBV25-1 and TRBJ2-4, with 11 bases lining up with TRBD1. The germline CDR1 and CDR2 sequences are MGHDK and SYGVNS. The trim removed 1 base at V and 4 bases at J, leaving 6 bases unmatched. This CDR3 contains 17 residues.

This clone was found a few times. V is TRBV2 and J is TRBJ2-1; unclear D gene. The CDR3 loop spans 13 amino acids. The ends were cut back, 4 bases at V and 4 bases at J, with 8 bases in the middle. Per germline, CDR1 SNHLY and CDR2 FYNNEI. CDR3 amino acids: CASSVGTYNEQFF. Written as DNA, the CDR3 is TGTGCCAGCAGTGTAGGCACATACAATGAGCAGTTCTTC.

This chain joins TRBV30 and TRBJ1-2; 7 positions agree with TRBD1. The V gene's germline CDR1 is GTSNPN and CDR2 SVGIG (reference sequence). This CDR3 has 13 amino acids. V shed 4 bases, J shed 8 bases, and the junction held 10 bases outside the gene matches. DNA of the CDR3: TGTGCCTGGACCAGACAGGGCGTTGGGGGCTACACCTTC. Translating gives CAWTRQGVGGYTF.

This clone was counted a few times. This chain joins TRBV30 and TRBJ1-4, with a weak D call TRBD1 (6 bases). The CDR3 runs to 15 residues. Trimming took 8 bases from V and 8 from J, leaving 24 bases between them. CDR1 and CDR2 from the germline V gene are GTSNPN and SVGIG (reference sequence). CDR3 sequence reads: CAMEIGPGVSEKLFF. DNA of the CDR3: TGTGCCATGGAGATTGGGCCAGGGGTAAGCGAAAAACTGTTTTTT.